This is a list of T cell receptor beta chains from one sample in a study of T cell responses to AZD1222 COVID-19 vaccine. TCRdb keeps only in-frame clones here, not all; method: immunoSEQ multiplex PCR. The sample shows approximately 150,000 clones, about 90% of them seen only once. The sample was peripheral blood, taken 28 days after the second AZD1222 dose. The receptor source for this set is an adult who received the AZD1222 COVID-19 vaccine. Each CDR3 is given with its conserved first and last residue. The D gene is left open where the match is weak. The size entry is marked missing in some rows and otherwise reads once, few, many or a size class.

j_gene,d_gene,v_gene,abundance,CDR3aa,CDR3nt
TRBJ1-3,TRBD1,TRBV5-5,-,CASSITGVAGNTIYF,TGTGCCAGCAGCATAACAGGGGTGGCTGGAAACACCATATATTTT
TRBJ2-5,TRBD1,TRBV6-6,-,CASRTTGAQETQYF,TGTGCCAGCAGGACGACAGGGGCCCAAGAGACCCAGTACTTC
TRBJ1-6,TRBD1,TRBV7-2,-,CASRTDRAFETPLHF,TGTGCCAGCAGGACGGACAGGGCCTTCGAAACTCCCCTCCACTTT
TRBJ1-2,-,TRBV30,once,CAWIPWGADYGYTF,TGTGCCTGGATACCGTGGGGGGCGGACTATGGCTACACCTTC
TRBJ1-2,TRBD1,TRBV12-3/TRBV12-4,-,CASSSRQGDGYTF,TGTGCCAGCAGTTCGCGACAGGGTGATGGCTACACCTTC
TRBJ2-2,-,TRBV3-1/TRBV3-2,-,CASSHTDRVDTGELFF,TGTGCCAGCAGCCACACTGATCGGGTGGACACCGGGGAGCTGTTTTTT
TRBJ2-5,-,TRBV29-1,-,CSARRSLETQYF,TGCAGCGCCCGGAGGAGTTTGGAGACCCAGTACTTC
TRBJ1-2,-,TRBV4-1,once,CASSHQGTISYGYTF,TGCGCCAGCAGCCACCAGGGTACGATTAGCTATGGCTACACCTTC
TRBJ2-7,-,TRBV6-5,-,CASSPGRPYEQYF,TGTGCCAGCAGCCCAGGGAGGCCCTACGAGCAGTACTTC
TRBJ1-5,-,TRBV7-4,-,CASSPLGNGGQPQHF,TGTGCCAGCAGCCCCCTCGGGAATGGCGGTCAGCCCCAGCATTTT
TRBJ2-7,-,TRBV7-8,-,CASSLAPGTVSSYEQYF,TGTGCCAGCAGCTTAGCCCCCGGGACGGTGAGCTCCTACGAGCAGTACTTC
TRBJ1-2,-,TRBV2,-,CASSRAPNVNGYTF,TGTGCCAGCAGCCGGGCGCCCAACGTGAATGGCTACACCTTC
TRBJ1-2,-,TRBV2,-,CASSLNPDSYGYTF,TGTGCCAGCAGTTTGAACCCGGACAGTTATGGCTACACCTTC
TRBJ2-1,TRBD2,TRBV27,-,CASSLLGTSHEQFF,TGTGCCAGCAGTTTATTAGGGACTAGCCATGAGCAGTTCTTC
TRBJ2-7,TRBD1,TRBV7-6,once,CASTYATGDNEQYF,TGTGCCAGCACCTACGCGACAGGGGATAACGAGCAGTACTTC
TRBJ1-2,-,TRBV20-1,-,CSAGRQATF,TGCAGTGCTGGGAGACAGGCCACCTTC
TRBJ1-2,TRBD1,TRBV11-2,-,CASSPTGGISGYTF,TGTGCCAGCAGCCCTACAGGGGGAATATCTGGCTACACCTTC
TRBJ2-5,-,TRBV5-1,-,CASSARTGWETQYF,TGCGCCAGCAGCGCCAGGACGGGTTGGGAGACCCAGTACTTC
TRBJ2-2,TRBD1,TRBV10-3,-,CAIRGQGQTGELFF,TGTGCCATCCGGGGACAGGGTCAAACCGGGGAGCTGTTTTTT
TRBJ2-7,TRBD1,TRBV5-6,-,CASSGTGDSYEQYF,TGTGCCAGCAGCGGGACAGGGGACTCCTACGAGCAGTACTTC
TRBJ1-2,-,TRBV5-1,-,CASSPFEGGRGYTF,TGCGCCAGCAGCCCTTTCGAGGGGGGGAGAGGCTACACCTTC
TRBJ1-2,TRBD1,TRBV6-5,-,CASSYSGTGLYGYTF,TGTGCCAGCAGTTACTCAGGGACAGGGCTCTATGGCTACACCTTC
TRBJ1-6,-,TRBV10-3,once,CAISEPRPRKNSPLHF,TGTGCCATCAGTGAGCCCAGGCCCCGTAAGAATTCACCCCTCCACTTT
TRBJ2-1,TRBD1,TRBV29-1,once,CSAGQVSYNEQFF,TGCAGCGCTGGACAGGTTTCCTACAATGAGCAGTTCTTC
TRBJ1-1,-,TRBV19,once,CASSFRIPPKAFF,TGTGCCAGTAGTTTTCGGATCCCCCCGAAAGCTTTCTTT
TRBJ1-3,-,TRBV6-5,-,CASSLDPGNTIYF,TGTGCCAGCAGCCTAGATCCTGGAAACACCATATATTTT
TRBJ2-5,-,TRBV3-1/TRBV3-2,-,CASSQGAGIVGTQYF,TGTGCCAGCAGCCAGGGCGCCGGAATCGTAGGGACCCAGTACTTC
TRBJ1-4,-,TRBV6-5,-,CASSPLGEGDEKLFF,TGTGCCAGCAGTCCCCTGGGGGAGGGGGATGAAAAACTGTTTTTT
TRBJ2-7,TRBD1,TRBV11-2,-,CASSWDRGFSEQYF,TGTGCCAGCAGCTGGGACAGGGGGTTCTCCGAGCAGTACTTC
TRBJ1-4,TRBD1,TRBV7-2,-,CASSLVTGLNEKLFF,TGTGCCAGCAGCTTAGTGACAGGGCTAAATGAAAAACTGTTTTTT
TRBJ2-1,-,TRBV5-1,-,CASSRGPGAYNEQFF,TGCGCCAGCAGCCGGGGGCCAGGGGCCTACAATGAGCAGTTCTTC
TRBJ2-7,-,TRBV6-5,-,CASSYLGPYEQYF,TGTGCCAGCAGTTATCTGGGCCCCTACGAGCAGTACTTC
TRBJ1-5,-,TRBV9,-,CASSVAGVGQPQHF,TGTGCCAGCAGCGTAGCAGGGGTCGGTCAGCCCCAGCATTTT
TRBJ1-1,TRBD1,TRBV18,-,CASSPSDRGRNTEAFF,TGTGCCAGCTCACCTTCGGACAGGGGTAGGAACACTGAAGCTTTCTTT
TRBJ2-7,-,TRBV29-1,once,CSVVWLGLNEQYF,TGCAGCGTTGTTTGGTTGGGCCTGAACGAGCAGTACTTC
TRBJ2-5,-,TRBV10-3,-,CAISESITGRQETQYF,TGTGCCATCAGTGAGTCTATCACTGGCCGTCAAGAGACCCAGTACTTC